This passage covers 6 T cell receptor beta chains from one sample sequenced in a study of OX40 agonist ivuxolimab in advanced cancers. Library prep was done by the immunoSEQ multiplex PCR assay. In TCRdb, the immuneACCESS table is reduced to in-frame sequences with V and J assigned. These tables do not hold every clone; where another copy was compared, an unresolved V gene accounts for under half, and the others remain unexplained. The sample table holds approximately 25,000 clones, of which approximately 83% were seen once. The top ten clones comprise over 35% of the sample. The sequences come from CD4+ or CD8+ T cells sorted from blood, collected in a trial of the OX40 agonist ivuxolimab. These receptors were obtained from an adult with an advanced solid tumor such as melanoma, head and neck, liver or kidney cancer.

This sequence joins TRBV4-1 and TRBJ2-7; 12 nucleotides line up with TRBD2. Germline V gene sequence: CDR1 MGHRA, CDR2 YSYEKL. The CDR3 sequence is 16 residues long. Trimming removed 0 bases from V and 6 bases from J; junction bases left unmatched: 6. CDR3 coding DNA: TGCGCCAGCAGCCAAGACCCTCTAGCGGGAGGGGGCGAGCAGTACTTC. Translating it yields CASSQDPLAGGGEQYF.

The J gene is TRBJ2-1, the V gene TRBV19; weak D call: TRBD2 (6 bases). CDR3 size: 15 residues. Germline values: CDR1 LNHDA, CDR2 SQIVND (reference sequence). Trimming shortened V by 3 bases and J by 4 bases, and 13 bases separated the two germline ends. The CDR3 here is CASSMGQRVYNEQFF. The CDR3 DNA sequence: TGTGCCAGTAGTATGGGCCAGCGGGTTTACAATGAGCAGTTCTTC.

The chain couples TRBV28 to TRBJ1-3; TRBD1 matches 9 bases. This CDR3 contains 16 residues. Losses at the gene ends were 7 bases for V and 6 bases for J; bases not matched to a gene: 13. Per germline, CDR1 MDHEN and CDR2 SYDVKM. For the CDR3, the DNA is TGTGCCAGCACCCCTCTCCGACAGGGGGTGGAAAACACCATATATTTT. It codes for CASTPLRQGVENTIYF.

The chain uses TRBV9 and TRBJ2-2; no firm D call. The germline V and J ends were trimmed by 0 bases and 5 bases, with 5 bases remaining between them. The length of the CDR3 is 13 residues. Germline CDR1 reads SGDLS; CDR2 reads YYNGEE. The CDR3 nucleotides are TGTGCCAGCAGCGTAGAATGGACCGGGGAGCTGTTTTTT. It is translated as CASSVEWTGELFF.

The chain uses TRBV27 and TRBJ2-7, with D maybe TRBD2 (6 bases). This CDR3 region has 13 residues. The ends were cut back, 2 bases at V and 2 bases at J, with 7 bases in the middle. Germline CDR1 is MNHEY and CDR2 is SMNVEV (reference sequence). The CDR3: CASSLAGPYEQYF. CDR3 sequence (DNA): TGTGCCAGCAGTTTAGCGGGACCCTACGAGCAGTACTTC.

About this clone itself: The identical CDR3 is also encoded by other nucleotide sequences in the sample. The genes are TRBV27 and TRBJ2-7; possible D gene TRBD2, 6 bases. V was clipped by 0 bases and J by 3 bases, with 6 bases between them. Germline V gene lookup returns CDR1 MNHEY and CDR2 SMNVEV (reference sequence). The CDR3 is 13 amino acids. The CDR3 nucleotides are TGTGCCAGCAGTTTATCGGGAGGCTACGAGCAGTACTTC. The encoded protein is CASSLSGGYEQYF.